The 23 T cell receptor beta chains reported below all come from one sample, sequenced in a study of blood T cell repertoires in COVID-19 (dated by TCRdb to the early 2020s). Library preparation employed the immunoSEQ multiplex PCR assay. TCRdb provides this immuneACCESS table in a form limited to in-frame rearrangements. Some clones are lacking; in checked studies, under half of them reflect an unresolved V gene, and why the rest are absent is not known. The sample records approximately 100,000 clones, roughly nine tenths of which are singletons. The ten largest account for around 16% of the sample. The specimen was peripheral blood. The receptors come from a middle-aged man with acute or convalescent COVID-19.

The chain joins TRBV9 to TRBJ2-3, with TRBD1 as a possible D gene (5 bases). The germline V and J ends were trimmed by 0 bases and 5 bases, with 13 bases remaining between them. The CDR3 consists of 15 residues. CDR1 is SGDLS and CDR2 is YYNGEE in the germline V gene. The CDR3 region is CASSVGLLQGDTQYF. As DNA, the CDR3 is TGTGCCAGCAGCGTAGGACTTCTCCAGGGAGATACGCAGTATTTT.

This clone turned up a few times. The rearrangement uses TRBV30 and TRBJ1-5; 7 nucleotides line up with TRBD1. The CDR3 sequence is 13 residues long. V shed 4 bases and J 7 bases; nucleotides not matched to a gene: 7. Germline CDR1 is GTSNPN and CDR2 is SVGIG (reference sequence). In DNA form, the CDR3 reads TGTGCCTGGACCGACAGGGTTGGGCAGCCCCAGCATTTT. This codes for CAWTDRVGQPQHF.

This sequence joins TRBV15 and TRBJ1-2, with D unresolved. The CDR3 is 15 residues long. V was trimmed by 1 base and J by 0 bases, leaving 9 bases between them. Germline V gene data show CDR1 as LNHNV and CDR2 as YYDKDF (reference sequence). As DNA, the CDR3 is TGTGCCACCAGCAGAGGGGCAGAAACTAACTATGGCTACACCTTC. This codes for CATSRGAETNYGYTF.

Written as DNA, the CDR3 is TGCGCCAGCAGCTTGGATTCGGGGAGCCAAGAGACCCAGTACTTC. This sequence encodes CASSLDSGSQETQYF. This chain links TRBV5-1 with TRBJ2-5; a weak D match, TRBD2 (5 bases). This CDR3 has 15 amino acids. V lost 0 bases and J 1 base, leaving 10 bases between the germline ends. Germline V gene data show CDR1 as SGHRS and CDR2 as YFSETQ.

The chain employs TRBV5-5 and TRBJ1-5; possible D gene TRBD1, 6 bases. The germline CDR1 and CDR2 sequences are SGHKS and YYEKEE (reference sequence). The CDR3 is 16 amino acids. The V and J ends lost 0 bases and 5 bases respectively, with 15 bases between them. CDR3 in amino acids: CASSLEGTPRHQPQHF. CDR3 nucleotides: TGTGCCAGCAGCTTGGAAGGGACACCTCGCCATCAGCCCCAGCATTTT.

The chain couples TRBV6-2 or TRBV6-3 to TRBJ2-1; 7 bases match TRBD2. CDR3 size: 15 residues. V lost 8 bases, J lost 7 bases, and 14 bases stayed unmatched. Looked up from germline, CDR1 is MNHEY and CDR2 is SVGEGT. Here the CDR3 reads CASGPVSGGANEQFF. For the CDR3, the DNA is TGTGCCAGCGGCCCCGTCTCGGGGGGAGCGAATGAGCAGTTCTTC.

The chain recombines TRBV28 with TRBJ1-1; 7 nucleotides line up with TRBD1. Per germline, CDR1 MDHEN and CDR2 SYDVKM. This CDR3 has 14 amino acids. V lost 8 bases to trimming and J lost 5 bases; unmatched junction nucleotides: 11. CDR3 sequence reads: CASSTGKVQTEAFF. In DNA, the CDR3 is TGTGCCAGCTCGACAGGGAAGGTTCAGACTGAAGCTTTCTTT. Together with reference TRBV28 and TRBJ1-1, the CDR3 gives the full variable domain: DVKVTQSSRYLVKRTGEKVFLECVQDMDHENMFWYRQDPGLGLRLIYFSYDVKMKEKGDIPEGYSVSREKKERFSLILESASTNQTSMYLCASSTGKVQTEAFFGQGTRLTVV.

V usage is TRBV6-4 and J usage is TRBJ2-1; a weak D match, TRBD2 (5 bases). CDR1 is MRHNA and CDR2 is SNTAGT in the germline V gene. V dropped 0 bases and J dropped 6 bases, with 12 bases sitting between them. The CDR3 sequence is 15 residues long. CDR3 nucleotide sequence: TGTGCCAGCAGTGACTCATCGAGACTACCCAATGAGCAGTTCTTC. It is translated as CASSDSSRLPNEQFF.

The V gene is TRBV7-2, the J gene TRBJ2-7; TRBD1 matches 10 bases. Trimming cost V 5 bases and J 4 bases; bases outside gene matches: 2. Germline V gives CDR1 SGHTA, CDR2 FQGNSA. This CDR3 contains 13 residues. CDR3 bases: TGTGCCAGCAGCCCGGACAGGGGGTACGAGCAGTACTTC. This codes for CASSPDRGYEQYF.

The rearrangement uses TRBV11-2 and TRBJ1-1, with no clear D. The CDR3 is made up of 14 amino acids. V lost 2 bases and J lost 7, with 14 bases in between. Germline CDR1 SGHAT, CDR2 FQNNGV. CDR3 protein: CASSLIRPEGEAFF. The CDR3 bases are TGTGCCAGCAGCTTAATCCGGCCAGAGGGTGAAGCTTTCTTT. Based on the CDR3 plus reference TRBV11-2 and TRBJ1-1, the full variable domain is EAGVAQSPRYKIIEKRQSVAFWCNPISGHATLYWYQQILGQGPKLLIQFQNNGVVDDSQLPKDRFSAERLKGVDSTLKIQPAKLEDSAVYLCASSLIRPEGEAFFGQGTRLTVV.

The chain joins TRBV6-5 to TRBJ1-2, with 7 bases identical to TRBD1. V shed 7 bases, J shed 6 bases, and the junction held 14 bases outside the gene matches. CDR3 length: 15 amino acids. Germline assignment: CDR1 MNHEY and CDR2 SVGAGI. The CDR3 nucleotides read TGTGCCAGCAAGGCAGGGGGTTTGGAACGGGATGGCTACACCTTC. It is translated as CASKAGGLERDGYTF.

The rearrangement links TRBV5-1 to TRBJ2-2, with D possibly TRBD1 on 6 matching bases. CDR1 SGHRS and CDR2 YFSETQ come from the germline V gene. The CDR3 extends over 14 amino acids. V was shortened by 5 bases and J by 0 bases, with 8 bases between the two germline ends. CDR3: CASRGTPNTGELFF. DNA of the CDR3: TGCGCCAGCAGAGGGACACCGAACACCGGGGAGCTGTTTTTT.

This clone appeared once. The chain links TRBV5-1 to TRBJ1-1; maybe TRBD1 (5 bases). V lost 2 bases and J lost 1, with 9 bases in between. Per the germline V gene, CDR1 is SGHRS and CDR2 is YFSETQ. This CDR3 is 14 amino acids long. The CDR3 DNA is TGCGCCAGCAGCTTCAGGGCACAGAACACTGAAGCTTTCTTT. Protein sequence: CASSFRAQNTEAFF.

V gene TRBV11-3 combines with J gene TRBJ1-6; D is possibly TRBD1 (5 bases). The V gene's germline CDR1 is SGHNT and CDR2 YENEEA. The CDR3 length is 15 residues. The ends were cut back, 1 base at V and 9 bases at J, with 13 bases in the middle. CDR3 in amino acids: CASSLASREGSPLHF. In DNA form, the CDR3 reads TGTGCCAGCAGCTTAGCTAGCAGGGAGGGTTCACCCCTCCACTTT.

The chain recombines TRBV5-1 with TRBJ1-2; D unclear. Germline loops: CDR1 SGHRS, CDR2 YFSETQ. The ends were cut back, 2 bases at V and 14 bases at J, with 13 bases in the middle. This CDR3 is built from 11 residues. The chain's CDR3 is CASSLSSIWTF. The DNA for the CDR3 is TGCGCCAGCAGCTTAAGTTCTATTTGGACCTTC.

The CDR3 bases are TGTGCCAGCAGCATGGACAGGGGCAATCAGCCCCAGCATTTT. The encoded protein is CASSMDRGNQPQHF. This chain uses TRBV5-5 with TRBJ1-5; TRBD1 aligns across 8 bases. Losses at the gene ends were 4 bases for V and 2 bases for J; bases not matched to a gene: 2. Germline V gene sequence: CDR1 SGHKS, CDR2 YYEKEE (reference sequence). This CDR3 has 14 residues.

The chain carries TRBV28 and TRBJ1-5; 8 bases line up with TRBD1. Germline V CDR1 and CDR2: MDHEN, SYDVKM. The CDR3 has 15 amino acids. Unmatched junction bases numbered 5, after V lost 3 bases and J lost 4 bases. CDR3 in amino acids: CASSFGTGKNQPQHF. DNA of the CDR3: TGTGCCAGCAGTTTCGGGACAGGAAAAAATCAGCCCCAGCATTTT. Combining the CDR3 with reference TRBV28 and TRBJ1-5 gives the whole variable domain DVKVTQSSRYLVKRTGEKVFLECVQDMDHENMFWYRQDPGLGLRLIYFSYDVKMKEKGDIPEGYSVSREKKERFSLILESASTNQTSMYLCASSFGTGKNQPQHFGDGTRLSIL.

The genes are TRBV6-5 and TRBJ1-2, with D maybe TRBD1 (5 bases). Per germline, CDR1 MNHEY and CDR2 SVGAGI. The CDR3 consists of 14 residues. V lost 8 bases, J lost 2 bases, and 15 bases lay in between. CDR3: CASSRGRTNYGYTF. The DNA of the CDR3 is TGTGCCAGCTCCCGAGGACGGACAAACTATGGCTACACCTTC.

The chain has TRBV30 and TRBJ2-3, with a possible D match to TRBD2 (6 bases). The CDR3 contains 15 residues. The V gene's germline CDR1 is GTSNPN and CDR2 SVGIG (reference sequence). Trimming pared 2 bases from V and 4 bases from J, leaving 16 bases between. The CDR3 loop is CAWSILGGNADTQYF. The CDR3 nucleotides read TGTGCCTGGAGTATTTTAGGAGGGAACGCAGATACGCAGTATTTT.

The chain couples TRBV29-1 to TRBJ1-1; D is possibly TRBD1 (6 bases). The germline V gene has CDR1 SQVTM and CDR2 ANQGSEA. CDR3 length: 13 amino acids. V dropped 4 bases and J dropped 5 bases, with 14 bases sitting between them. CDR3 protein: CSVGTEVWTEAFF. The CDR3 nucleotides are TGCAGCGTTGGGACAGAGGTTTGGACTGAAGCTTTCTTT.

This clone occurred once. This chain uses TRBV6-5 with TRBJ2-1; 8 bases map to TRBD2. This CDR3 has 12 residues. V shed 8 bases and J 15 bases; nucleotides not matched to a gene: 12. CDR1 MNHEY and CDR2 SVGAGI come from the germline V gene. CDR3 coding DNA: TGTGCCAGCGGAGACCCGGGACTAGAAGGGTTCTTC. This codes for CASGDPGLEGFF.

The chain is built from TRBV19 and TRBJ1-1; a weak D match, TRBD1 (6 bases). Germline CDR1 and CDR2: LNHDA and SQIVND (reference sequence). CDR3 length: 15 amino acids. Trimming shortened V by 5 bases and J by 6 bases, and 19 bases separated the two germline ends. This CDR3 reads CASSPNHRETAEAFF. CDR3 DNA: TGTGCCAGTAGTCCTAACCACAGGGAAACAGCTGAAGCTTTCTTT.

The chain couples TRBV7-9 to TRBJ2-5; D gene unclear. This CDR3 is 12 amino acids long. The germline CDR1 and CDR2 sequences are SEHNR and FQNEAQ (reference sequence). V lost 5 bases and J 5 bases, leaving 9 bases between the germline ends. CDR3 loop: CASSRPRETQYF. The CDR3 nucleotides read TGTGCCAGCAGCCGTCCTCGTGAGACCCAGTACTTC.